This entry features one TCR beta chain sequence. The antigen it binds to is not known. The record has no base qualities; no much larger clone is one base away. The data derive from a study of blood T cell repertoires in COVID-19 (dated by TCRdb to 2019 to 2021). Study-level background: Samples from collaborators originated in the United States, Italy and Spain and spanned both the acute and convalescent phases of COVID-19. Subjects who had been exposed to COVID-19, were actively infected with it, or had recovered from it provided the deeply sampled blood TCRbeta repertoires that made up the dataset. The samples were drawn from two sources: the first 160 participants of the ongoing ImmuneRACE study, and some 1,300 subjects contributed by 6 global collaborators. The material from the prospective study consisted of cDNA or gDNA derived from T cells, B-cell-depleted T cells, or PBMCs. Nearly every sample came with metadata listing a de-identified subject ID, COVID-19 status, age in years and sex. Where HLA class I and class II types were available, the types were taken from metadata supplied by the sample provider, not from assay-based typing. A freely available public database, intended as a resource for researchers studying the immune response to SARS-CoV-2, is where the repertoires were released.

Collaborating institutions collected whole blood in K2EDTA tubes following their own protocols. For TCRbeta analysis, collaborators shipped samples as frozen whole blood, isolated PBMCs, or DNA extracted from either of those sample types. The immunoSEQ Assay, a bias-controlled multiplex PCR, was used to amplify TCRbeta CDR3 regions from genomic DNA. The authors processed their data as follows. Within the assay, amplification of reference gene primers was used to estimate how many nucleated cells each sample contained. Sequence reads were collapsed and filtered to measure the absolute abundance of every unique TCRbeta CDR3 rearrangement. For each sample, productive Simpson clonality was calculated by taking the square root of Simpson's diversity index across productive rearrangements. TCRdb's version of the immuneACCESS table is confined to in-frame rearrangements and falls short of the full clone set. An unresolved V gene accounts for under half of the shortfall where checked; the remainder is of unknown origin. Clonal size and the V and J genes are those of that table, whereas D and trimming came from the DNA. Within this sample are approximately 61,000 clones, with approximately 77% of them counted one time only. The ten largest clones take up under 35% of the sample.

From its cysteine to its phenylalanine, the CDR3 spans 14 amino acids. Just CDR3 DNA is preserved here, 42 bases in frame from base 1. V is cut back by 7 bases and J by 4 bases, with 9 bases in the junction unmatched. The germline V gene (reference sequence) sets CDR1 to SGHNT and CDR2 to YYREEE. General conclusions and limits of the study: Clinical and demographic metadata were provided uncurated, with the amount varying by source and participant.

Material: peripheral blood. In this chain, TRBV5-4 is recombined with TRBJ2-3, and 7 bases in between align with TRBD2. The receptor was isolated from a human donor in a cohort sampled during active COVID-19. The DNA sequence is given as TGTGCCAGCCGCGCCGGGGGAGGGCCAGATACGCAGTATTTT. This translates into CASRAGGGPDTQYF.